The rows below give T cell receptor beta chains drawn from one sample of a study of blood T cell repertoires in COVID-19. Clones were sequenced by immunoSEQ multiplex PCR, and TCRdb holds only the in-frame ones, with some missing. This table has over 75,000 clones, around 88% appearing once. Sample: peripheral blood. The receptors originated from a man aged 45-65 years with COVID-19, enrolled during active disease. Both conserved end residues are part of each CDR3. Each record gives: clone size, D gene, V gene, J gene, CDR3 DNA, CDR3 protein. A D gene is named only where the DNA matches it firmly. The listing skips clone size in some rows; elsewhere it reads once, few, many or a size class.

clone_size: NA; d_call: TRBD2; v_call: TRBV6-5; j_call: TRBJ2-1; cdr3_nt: TGTGCCAGCAGCGCGACTAGCGGGGGGGCCCGTGAGCAGTTCTTC; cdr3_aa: CASSATSGGAREQFF
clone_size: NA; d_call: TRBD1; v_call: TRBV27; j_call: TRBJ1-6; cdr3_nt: TGTGCCAGCAGTCAAATCAGGGGGCCATATAATTCACCCCTCCACTTT; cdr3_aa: CASSQIRGPYNSPLHF
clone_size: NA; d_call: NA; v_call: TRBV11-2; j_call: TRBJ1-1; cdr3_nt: TGTGCCAGCACCGGACTCTTGAACACTGAAGCTTTCTTT; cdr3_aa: CASTGLLNTEAFF
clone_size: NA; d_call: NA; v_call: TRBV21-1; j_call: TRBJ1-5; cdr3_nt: TGTGCCAGCAGCAAAGAGAACGGACAGGGGGGCAATCAGCCCCAGCATTTT; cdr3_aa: CASSKENGQGGNQPQHF
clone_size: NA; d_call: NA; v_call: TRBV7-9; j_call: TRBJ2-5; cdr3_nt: TGTGCCAGCAGCGATGGACAGGGACTAATGCAAGAGACCCAGTACTTC; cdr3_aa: CASSDGQGLMQETQYF
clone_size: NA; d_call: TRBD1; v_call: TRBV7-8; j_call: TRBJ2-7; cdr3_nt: TGTGCCAGCAGCTTAGTAGGCAGGGGGCTTTCCTACGAGCAGTACTTC; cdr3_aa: CASSLVGRGLSYEQYF
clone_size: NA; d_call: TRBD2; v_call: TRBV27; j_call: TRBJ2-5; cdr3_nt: TGTGCCAGCAGTAGATCTAGCGGGGGGCATGTGACCCAGTACTTC; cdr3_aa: CASSRSSGGHVTQYF
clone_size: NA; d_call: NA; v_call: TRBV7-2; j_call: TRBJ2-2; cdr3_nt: TGTGCCAGCAGTCTCGACAGGATAAACACCGGGGAGCTGTTTTTT; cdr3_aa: CASSLDRINTGELFF
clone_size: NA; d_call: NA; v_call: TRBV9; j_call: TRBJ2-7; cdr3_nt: TGTGCCAGCAGCGTTGGCAGTTACCCGGGCGAGCAGTACTTC; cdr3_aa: CASSVGSYPGEQYF
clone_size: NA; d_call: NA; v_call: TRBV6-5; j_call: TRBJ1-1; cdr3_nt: TGTGCCAGCAGCAACATCTCAGGAGCTTTCTTT; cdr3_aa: CASSNISGAFF
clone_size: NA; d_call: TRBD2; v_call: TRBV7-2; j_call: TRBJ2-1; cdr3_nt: TGTGCCAGCAGCACCCAGACTAGCGGGGGAGGGTCTTACAATGAGCAGTTCTTC; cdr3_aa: CASSTQTSGGGSYNEQFF
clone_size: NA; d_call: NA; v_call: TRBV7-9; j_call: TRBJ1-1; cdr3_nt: TGTGCCAGCAGCTTACGAACCGGGAGGGACACTGAAGCTTTCTTT; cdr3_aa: CASSLRTGRDTEAFF
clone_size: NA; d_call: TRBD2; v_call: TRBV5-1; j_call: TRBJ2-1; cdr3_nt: TGCGCCAGCAGTTGGGGAGGGGTATACAATGAGCAGTTCTTC; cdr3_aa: CASSWGGVYNEQFF
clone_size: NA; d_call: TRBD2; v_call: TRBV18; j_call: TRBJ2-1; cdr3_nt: TGTGCCAGCTCACCTAAGGCTAGCGGGGTTGGTGGTGAGCAGTTCTTC; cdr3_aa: CASSPKASGVGGEQFF
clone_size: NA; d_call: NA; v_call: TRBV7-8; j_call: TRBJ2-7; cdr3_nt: TGTGCCAGCAGCTTAGAAAGACTGGGGAGGGAGCAGTACTTC; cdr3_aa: CASSLERLGREQYF
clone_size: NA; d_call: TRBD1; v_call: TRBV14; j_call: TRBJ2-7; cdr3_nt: TGTGCCAGCAGCCAAGATCCGGGACAGGGTTCCTACGAGCAGTACTTC; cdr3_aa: CASSQDPGQGSYEQYF
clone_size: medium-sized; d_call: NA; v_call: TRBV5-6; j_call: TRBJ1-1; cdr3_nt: TGTGCCAGCAGCTTGAGAGGGACTGAAGCTTTCTTT; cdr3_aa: CASSLRGTEAFF
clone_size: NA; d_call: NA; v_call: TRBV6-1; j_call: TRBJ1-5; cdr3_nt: TGTGCCAGCAGTGAGGCGGGCTATCAGCCCCAGCATTTT; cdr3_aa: CASSEAGYQPQHF
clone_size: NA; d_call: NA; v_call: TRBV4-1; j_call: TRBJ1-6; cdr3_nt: TGCGCCAGCAGCCAAGGGACAGATTCACCCCTCCACTTT; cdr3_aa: CASSQGTDSPLHF
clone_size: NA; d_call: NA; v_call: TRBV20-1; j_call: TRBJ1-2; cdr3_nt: TGCAGTGCTAGTCGCCGGGTGTTAGGGGGTGGCTACACCTTC; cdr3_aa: CSASRRVLGGGYTF
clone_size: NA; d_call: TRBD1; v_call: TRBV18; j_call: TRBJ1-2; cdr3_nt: TGTGCCAGCTCACCACAACGACAGGGTCGCCGTGGCTACACCTTC; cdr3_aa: CASSPQRQGRRGYTF